The rows below give T cell receptor beta chains drawn from one sample of a study of T cell changes during pregnancy in multiple sclerosis. Libraries were prepared by immunoSEQ multiplex PCR; TCRdb keeps only in-frame clonotypes and omits some of them. The sample holds approximately 99,000 clones; around nine tenths are singletons and the top ten take under 0.85%. Sequencing used peripheral blood, obtained in the second trimester of pregnancy. These receptors came from a female donor in good health, enrolled as a control in a pregnancy study. Each CDR3 is given with its conserved first and last residue. D genes are given only for firm matches. Expanded clones get a size class; other rows say once, few or many, or leave the size out.

V gene	clone size	D gene	J gene	CDR3 protein	CDR3 DNA
TRBV13	once	TRBD2	TRBJ2-3	CASRRTRSLSTDTQYF	TGTGCCAGCAGGCGGACTAGATCACTTAGCACAGATACGCAGTATTTT
TRBV7-9	-	-	TRBJ2-7	CASSALLTEATYEQYF	TGTGCCAGCAGCGCCTTACTGACGGAGGCGACCTACGAGCAGTACTTC
TRBV9	-	-	TRBJ2-3	CASSSLGGPDTQYF	TGTGCCAGCAGCTCCCTGGGGGGGCCAGATACGCAGTATTTT
TRBV9	-	-	TRBJ2-3	CASSQTGYVTDTQYF	TGTGCCAGCAGCCAAACAGGGTATGTGACAGATACGCAGTATTTT
TRBV6-1	-	-	TRBJ2-7	CASSADLPFRYEQYF	TGTGCCAGCAGTGCAGACTTACCCTTTAGGTACGAGCAGTACTTC
TRBV6-1	-	TRBD1	TRBJ2-2	CASTSETGSTGELFF	TGTGCCAGCACCTCGGAGACAGGGTCCACCGGGGAGCTGTTTTTT
TRBV6-1	few	-	TRBJ1-1	CASSDSGQKNTEAFF	TGTGCCAGCAGTGATTCCGGACAGAAGAACACTGAAGCTTTCTTT
TRBV19	-	-	TRBJ2-5	CASSRQQETQYF	TGTGCCAGTAGTAGGCAGCAAGAGACCCAGTACTTC
TRBV28	few	-	TRBJ1-6	CASNREGYNSPLHF	TGTGCCAGTAATCGGGAGGGATATAATTCACCCCTCCACTTT
TRBV10-3	-	-	TRBJ1-2	CAISFRGGDGYTF	TGTGCCATCAGTTTCAGGGGAGGGGATGGCTACACCTTC
TRBV28	-	-	TRBJ1-2	CASSSNTFSTGEGYTF	TGTGCCAGCAGTTCGAATACCTTCTCGACAGGTGAAGGCTACACCTTC
TRBV2	-	-	TRBJ2-5	CASNSGLGETQYF	TGTGCCAGCAATTCGGGACTTGGGGAGACCCAGTACTTC
TRBV30	-	-	TRBJ1-4	CAWSVTGGNEKLFF	TGTGCCTGGAGTGTAACGGGGGGGAATGAAAAACTGTTTTTT
TRBV7-6	-	TRBD2	TRBJ2-5	CASSLPLAGAGETQYF	TGTGCCAGCAGCTTACCACTAGCGGGGGCAGGAGAGACCCAGTACTTC
TRBV19	-	-	TRBJ2-7	CASSPQGLVSYEQYF	TGTGCCAGTAGTCCCCAGGGGCTTGTCTCCTACGAGCAGTACTTC
TRBV30	-	-	TRBJ1-4	CAGTGTRGTREKLFF	TGTGCCGGGACTGGGACTCGGGGCACGCGTGAAAAACTGTTTTTT
TRBV6-6	once	TRBD1	TRBJ1-2	CASSWTGGVSYGYTF	TGTGCCAGCAGTTGGACAGGGGGAGTAAGCTATGGCTACACCTTC
TRBV7-9	-	-	TRBJ2-5	CASSYSTAQETQYF	TGTGCCAGCAGTTATTCTACCGCCCAAGAGACCCAGTACTTC
TRBV18	-	TRBD1	TRBJ2-7	CASSPDGQGLYEQYF	TGTGCCAGCTCACCTGACGGACAGGGGCTCTACGAGCAGTACTTC
TRBV10-3	-	-	TRBJ2-1	CAISESSGRNEQFF	TGTGCCATCAGTGAGTCGTCAGGGAGGAATGAGCAGTTCTTC